This T cell receptor beta chain was sequenced during a study of T cell responses to AZD1222 COVID-19 vaccine. Study-level results: Sampling that yielded the repertoires occurred only after the peak T cell response.

V lost 2 bases and J 5 bases, leaving 3 bases between the germline ends. This CDR3 is 11 amino acids long. The germline V gene encodes CDR1 LNHDA and CDR2 SQIVND (reference sequence). Details on this clone: What it recognizes is unknown.

TCRdb keeps only in-frame clones here, not all; method: immunoSEQ multiplex PCR. The sample has about 140,000 clones, roughly 91% seen once; the top ten hold roughly 9%. This chain uses TRBV19 with TRBJ1-1; D unresolved. This material consisted of peripheral blood, taken on day 0 of AZD1222 vaccination. The origin of this receptor is an adult in good health. The DNA of the CDR3 is TGTGCCAGTAGTATAATGACTGAAGCTTTCTTT. This encodes CASSIMTEAFF.